A selection of T cell receptor beta chains follows, all from one sample in a study of shared clonotypes between healthy human individuals. The assay was immunoSEQ multiplex PCR, and TCRdb's table has in-frame clones only and misses some. The table shows about 480,000 clones, with around 79% occurring only once. The sequencing input was PBMCs. These receptors were collected from a woman in her thirties or forties in good health. Some clones in this sample may be carry-over from other donors' samples. The conserved cysteine and the conserved F or W are not part of the CDR3 here.

j_call v_call cdr3_aa
TRBJ2-1 TRBV2 ASSASGVSSYNEQF
TRBJ2-3 TRBV4-1 ASSQRGAGDPTDTQY
TRBJ2-3 TRBV6-5 ASIAAPTDTQY
TRBJ2-1 TRBV5-4 ASSLDHDEQF
TRBJ2-3 TRBV29-1 SVARGTPPQY
TRBJ2-1 TRBV7-9 ASRSTSGGALDEQF
TRBJ1-1 TRBV11-3 ASSLDYGGENTEAF
TRBJ1-4 TRBV19 ASSILGRGGEKLF
TRBJ2-2 TRBV28 ASSFPGPSAGELF
TRBJ1-4 TRBV4-3 ASSQGSNEKLF
TRBJ2-7 TRBV21-1 ASSNRAGGPYEQY
TRBJ2-7 TRBV30 AWRPWRDAYEQY
TRBJ1-1 TRBV28 ASSLTTPEAF
TRBJ2-4 TRBV7-2 ASSLRGENIQY
TRBJ2-5 TRBV9 ASSFRDNQETQY
TRBJ2-2 TRBV11-2 ASSPRTANTGELF
TRBJ1-1 TRBV7-9 ASSPGREILNTEAF
TRBJ1-4 TRBV5-6 ASSMSGTLNEKLF
TRBJ2-3 TRBV28 ASSPPEGLADTQY
TRBJ2-1 TRBV7-3 ASSPSGHNYNEQF
TRBJ2-7 TRBV7-9 ASSGPVRNEQY
TRBJ2-3 TRBV5-1 ASSLSDRGYVDTQY
TRBJ2-1 TRBV10-1 ASSESGVSEQF